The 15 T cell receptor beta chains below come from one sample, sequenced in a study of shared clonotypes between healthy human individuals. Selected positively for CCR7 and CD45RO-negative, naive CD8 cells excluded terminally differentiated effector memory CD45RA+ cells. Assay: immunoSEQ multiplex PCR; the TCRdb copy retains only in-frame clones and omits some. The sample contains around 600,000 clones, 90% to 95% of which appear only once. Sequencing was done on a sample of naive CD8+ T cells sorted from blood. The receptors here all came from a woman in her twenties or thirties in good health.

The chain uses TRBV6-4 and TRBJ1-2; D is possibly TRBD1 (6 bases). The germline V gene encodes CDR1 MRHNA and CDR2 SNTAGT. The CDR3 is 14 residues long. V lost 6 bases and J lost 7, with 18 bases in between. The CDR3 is CASSPEQGGSGYTF. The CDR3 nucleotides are TGTGCCAGCAGCCCTGAACAGGGTGGGAGTGGCTACACCTTC.

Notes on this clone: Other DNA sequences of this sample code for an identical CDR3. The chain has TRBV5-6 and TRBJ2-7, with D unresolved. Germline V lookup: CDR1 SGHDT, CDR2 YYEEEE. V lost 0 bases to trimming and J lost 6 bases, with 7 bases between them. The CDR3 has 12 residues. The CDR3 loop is CASSLGLREQYF. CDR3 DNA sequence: TGTGCCAGCAGCTTGGGTCTTCGCGAGCAGTACTTC.

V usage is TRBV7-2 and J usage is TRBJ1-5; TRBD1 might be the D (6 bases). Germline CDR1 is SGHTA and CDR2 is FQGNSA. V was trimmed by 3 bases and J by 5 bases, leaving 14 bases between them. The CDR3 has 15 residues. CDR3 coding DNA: TGTGCCAGCAGCTTCTCGGACGACAGGCATCAGCCCCAGCATTTT. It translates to CASSFSDDRHQPQHF.

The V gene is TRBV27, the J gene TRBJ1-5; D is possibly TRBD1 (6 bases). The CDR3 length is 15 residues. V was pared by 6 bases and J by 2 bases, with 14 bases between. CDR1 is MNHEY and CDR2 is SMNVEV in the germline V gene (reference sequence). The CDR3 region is CASSLTGWGNQPQHF. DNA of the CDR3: TGTGCCAGCAGCCTGACAGGCTGGGGCAATCAGCCCCAGCATTTT.

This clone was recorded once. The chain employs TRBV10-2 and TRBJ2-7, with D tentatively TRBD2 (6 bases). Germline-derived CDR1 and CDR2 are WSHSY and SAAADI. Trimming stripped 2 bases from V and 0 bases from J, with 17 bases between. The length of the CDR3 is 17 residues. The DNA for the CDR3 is TGCGCCAGCAGTGAGCCGGTAGCGGAACCAAGCTCCTACGAGCAGTACTTC. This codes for CASSEPVAEPSSYEQYF.

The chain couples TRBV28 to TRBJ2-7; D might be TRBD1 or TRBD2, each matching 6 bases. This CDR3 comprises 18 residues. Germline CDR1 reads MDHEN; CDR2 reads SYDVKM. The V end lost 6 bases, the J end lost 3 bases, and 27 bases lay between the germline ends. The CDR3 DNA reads TGTGCCAGCAGCCGACGGGGGCAGGGGTCCCTCCTTCTCTACGAGCAGTACTTC. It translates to CASSRRGQGSLLLYEQYF.

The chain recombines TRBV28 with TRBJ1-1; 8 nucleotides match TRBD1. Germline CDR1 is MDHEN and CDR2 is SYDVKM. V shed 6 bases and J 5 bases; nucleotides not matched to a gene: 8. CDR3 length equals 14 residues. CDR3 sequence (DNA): TGTGCCAGCAGACCTTTGACAGGGGTAACTGAAGCTTTCTTT. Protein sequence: CASRPLTGVTEAFF.

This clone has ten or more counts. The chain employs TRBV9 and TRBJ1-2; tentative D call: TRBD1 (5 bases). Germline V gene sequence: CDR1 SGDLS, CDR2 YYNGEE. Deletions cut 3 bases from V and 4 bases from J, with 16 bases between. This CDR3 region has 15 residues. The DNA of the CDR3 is TGTGCCAGCAGCGGGAGGGACCCGGTCGGCTATGGCTACACCTTC. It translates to CASSGRDPVGYGYTF. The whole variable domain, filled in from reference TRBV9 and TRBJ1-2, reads DSGVTQTPKHLITATGQRVTLRCSPRSGDLSVYWYQQSLDQGLQFLIQYYNGEERAKGNILERFSAQQFPDLHSELNLSSLELGDSALYFCASSGRDPVGYGYTFGSGTRLTVV.

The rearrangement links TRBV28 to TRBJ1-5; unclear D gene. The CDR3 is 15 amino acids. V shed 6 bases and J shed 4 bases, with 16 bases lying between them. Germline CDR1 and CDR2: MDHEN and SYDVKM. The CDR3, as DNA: TGTGCCAGCAGCTCCCGTGAGAGGCGGAATCAGCCCCAGCATTTT. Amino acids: CASSSRERRNQPQHF.

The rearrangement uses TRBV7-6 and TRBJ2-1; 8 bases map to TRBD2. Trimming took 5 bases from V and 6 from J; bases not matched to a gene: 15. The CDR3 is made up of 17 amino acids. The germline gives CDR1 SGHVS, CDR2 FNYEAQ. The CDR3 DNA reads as TGTGCCAGCAGCCAATACTCCGGACTAGCTTGGGGCAATGAGCAGTTCTTC. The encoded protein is CASSQYSGLAWGNEQFF.

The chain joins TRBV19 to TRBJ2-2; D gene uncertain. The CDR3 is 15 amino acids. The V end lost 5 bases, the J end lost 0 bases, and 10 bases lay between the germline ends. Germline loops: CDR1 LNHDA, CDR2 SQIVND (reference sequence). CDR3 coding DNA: TGTGCCAGTAGTCCCCGACGGACGAACACCGGGGAGCTGTTTTTT. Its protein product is CASSPRRTNTGELFF.

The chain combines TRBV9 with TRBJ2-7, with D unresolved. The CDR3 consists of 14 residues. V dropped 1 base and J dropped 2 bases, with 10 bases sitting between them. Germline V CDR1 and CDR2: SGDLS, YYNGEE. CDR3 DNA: TGTGCCAGCAGCGTAAAAGGGTTTCCCTACGAGCAGTACTTC. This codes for CASSVKGFPYEQYF.

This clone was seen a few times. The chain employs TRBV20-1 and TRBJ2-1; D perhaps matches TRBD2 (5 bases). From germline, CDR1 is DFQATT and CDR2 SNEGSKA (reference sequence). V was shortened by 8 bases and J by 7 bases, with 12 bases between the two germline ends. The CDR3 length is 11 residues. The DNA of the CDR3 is TGCAGTTCCACGGGAAGGAATGAGCAGTTCTTC. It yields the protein CSSTGRNEQFF.

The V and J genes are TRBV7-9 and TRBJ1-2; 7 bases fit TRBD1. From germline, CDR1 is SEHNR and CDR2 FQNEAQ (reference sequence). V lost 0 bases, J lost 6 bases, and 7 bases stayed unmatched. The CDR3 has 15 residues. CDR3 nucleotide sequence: TGTGCCAGCAGCTTAGCGAACAGGGGAGGAGATGGCTACACCTTC. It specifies CASSLANRGGDGYTF.

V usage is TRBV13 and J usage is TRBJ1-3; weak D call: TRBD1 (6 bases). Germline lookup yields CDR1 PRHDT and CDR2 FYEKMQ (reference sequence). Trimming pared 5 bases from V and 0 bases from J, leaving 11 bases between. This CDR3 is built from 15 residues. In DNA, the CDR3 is TGTGCCAGCAGCCTATTACAGGGCTCTGGAAACACCATATATTTT. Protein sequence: CASSLLQGSGNTIYF.